The 17 T cell receptor beta chains below were found in one sample sequenced in a study of shared clonotypes between healthy human individuals. TCRdb's copy holds only in-frame clones and misses some; the assay was immunoSEQ multiplex PCR. The sample lists about 1 million clones, approximately 70% seen once, with roughly 1.5% in the top ten. Material: memory CD4+ T cells sorted from blood. Subset: CD45RA-negative fraction. The receptors here all came from a man in his late teens or twenties in good health.

The rearrangement links TRBV7-2 to TRBJ2-2; D not resolved. Germline V gives CDR1 SGHTA, CDR2 FQGNSA. The CDR3 is 18 residues long. V lost 0 bases, J lost 5 bases, and 19 bases lay in between. Here the CDR3 reads CASSLADLRPRGTGELFF. The DNA of the CDR3 is TGTGCCAGCAGCTTAGCGGACCTTCGACCGAGAGGTACCGGGGAGCTGTTTTTT.

V usage is TRBV9 and J usage is TRBJ1-3, with 9 bases identical to TRBD1. Looked up from germline, CDR1 is SGDLS and CDR2 is YYNGEE. This CDR3 spans 18 amino acids. V was clipped by 0 bases and J by 1 base; unmatched bases: 8. DNA for the CDR3: TGTGCCAGCAGCGTAGACTTACAGGGGGCTTATTCTGGAAACACCATATATTTT. It translates to CASSVDLQGAYSGNTIYF.

This clone has just one count. The gene calls are TRBV10-1 and TRBJ1-5, with D perhaps TRBD1 (6 bases). This CDR3 spans 10 amino acids. The V gene's germline CDR1 is WNHNN and CDR2 SYGVQD (reference sequence). The CDR3 DNA is TGCGCGGCAGGGGATCAGCCCCAGCATTTT. Translating it yields CAAGDQPQHF.

The chain combines TRBV7-9 with TRBJ1-2; D is possibly TRBD1 (5 bases). CDR1 SEHNR and CDR2 FQNEAQ come from the germline V gene (reference sequence). The CDR3 extends over 16 amino acids. V lost 4 bases, J lost 4 bases, and 19 bases lay in between. CDR3 sequence (DNA): TGTGCCAGCAGCTCCCCACAGGAGCTACTGACCTATGGCTACACCTTC. This translates into CASSSPQELLTYGYTF.

This clone has only a few counts. The chain joins TRBV28 to TRBJ2-2, with 10 bases matching TRBD1. This CDR3 is 19 amino acids long. Trimming removed 6 bases from V and 1 base from J; junction bases left unmatched: 14. Germline CDR1 and CDR2: MDHEN and SYDVKM. CDR3 DNA sequence: TGTGCCAGCAGCCGGGACAGGGGTGGAGCGGGGGAGAACACCGGGGAGCTGTTTTTT. Protein product: CASSRDRGGAGENTGELFF.

This clone was observed once. The chain employs TRBV25-1 and TRBJ2-5; 8 bases are shared with TRBD2. The J call may be faulty, since TRBJ2-7 better matches the DNA end. CDR1 is MGHDK and CDR2 is SYGVNS in the germline V gene. The CDR3 totals 13 residues. CDR3 DNA sequence: TGTGCCAGCAGTGTAGCGGGGTCCTACGAGCAGTACTTC. It translates to CASSVAGSYEQYF.

This clone was seen many times. The chain has TRBV19 and TRBJ2-4; a possible D gene is TRBD1 (5 bases). The CDR3 spans 15 residues. Germline CDR1 and CDR2: LNHDA and SQIVND (reference sequence). V lost 3 bases, J lost 6 bases, and 15 bases lay in between. The CDR3 DNA is TGTGCCAGTAGTATCGCGAAACAGGCGGTAAACATTCAGTACTTC. This gives the protein CASSIAKQAVNIQYF.

CDR3: CSVGGTGRETQYF. The CDR3 DNA is TGCAGCGTTGGAGGGACAGGGCGGGAGACCCAGTACTTC. This chain links TRBV29-1 with TRBJ2-5, with 9 bases lining up with TRBD1. Per the germline V gene, CDR1 is SQVTM and CDR2 is ANQGSEA. V lost 4 bases to trimming and J lost 5 bases; unmatched junction nucleotides: 5. The CDR3 length is 13 residues.

This clone was counted only a few times. V is TRBV9 and J is TRBJ2-1; 8 bases agree with TRBD2. Per germline, CDR1 SGDLS and CDR2 YYNGEE. V lost 0 bases to trimming and J lost 4 bases; unmatched junction nucleotides: 6. CDR3 length equals 16 residues. The CDR3 protein is CASSVATAGGYNEQFF. Written as DNA, the CDR3 is TGTGCCAGCAGCGTAGCTACGGCGGGGGGATACAATGAGCAGTTCTTC.

The chain is built from TRBV11-2 and TRBJ2-7; possibly TRBD2 for D (6 bases). Germline CDR1 is SGHAT and CDR2 is FQNNGV. Trimming took off 4 bases at V and 6 bases at J, with 13 bases between the two ends. This CDR3 spans 13 amino acids. The CDR3 DNA follows: TGTGCCAGCAGCTCGGTCGGAGGGTTCGAGCAGTACTTC. This translates into CASSSVGGFEQYF. Together with reference TRBV11-2 and TRBJ2-7, the CDR3 gives the full variable domain: EAGVAQSPRYKIIEKRQSVAFWCNPISGHATLYWYQQILGQGPKLLIQFQNNGVVDDSQLPKDRFSAERLKGVDSTLKIQPAKLEDSAVYLCASSSVGGFEQYFGPGTRLTVT.

The rearrangement links TRBV5-4 to TRBJ2-7, with D unclear. Trimming removed 1 base at V and 0 bases at J, with 11 bases between. This CDR3 region has 15 residues. CDR1 is SGHNT and CDR2 is YYREEE in the germline V gene (reference sequence). Here the CDR3 reads CASSLRRKDSYEQYF. The DNA for the CDR3 is TGTGCCAGCAGCTTGCGCCGTAAGGACTCCTACGAGCAGTACTTC.

This rearrangement joins TRBV9 to TRBJ2-3; the D gene is possibly TRBD2 (5 bases). V dropped 0 bases and J dropped 3 bases, with 14 bases sitting between them. This CDR3 has 16 amino acids. Looked up from germline, CDR1 is SGDLS and CDR2 is YYNGEE. The CDR3 nucleotides read TGTGCCAGCAGCGTAGCGTTTACTAGTGGAACAGATACGCAGTATTTT. Amino acids: CASSVAFTSGTDTQYF.

V is TRBV5-1 and J is TRBJ2-7; D may be TRBD2 (5 bases). The V and J ends lost 10 bases and 3 bases respectively, with 17 bases between them. The CDR3 is made up of 13 amino acids. CDR1 SGHRS and CDR2 YFSETQ come from the germline V gene. The CDR3 loop is CASRTAPDYEQYF. The CDR3 DNA reads TGCGCCTCAAGGACTGCCCCAGACTACGAGCAGTACTTC.

This rearrangement joins TRBV7-9 to TRBJ2-2; D assignment may be TRBD1 or TRBD2 (5 bases each). This CDR3 has 15 amino acids. Trimming left V 0 bases short and J 4 bases short, with 9 bases between. Germline V gene sequence: CDR1 SEHNR, CDR2 FQNEAQ (reference sequence). CDR3 protein: CASSLAGTSTGELFF. The CDR3 region has the DNA TGTGCCAGCAGCTTAGCGGGGACCTCCACCGGGGAGCTGTTTTTT.

CDR3 sequence reads: CASSPARSTDTQYF. For the CDR3, the DNA is TGCGCCAGCAGTCCGGCTAGAAGCACAGATACGCAGTATTTT. This chain connects TRBV10-1 to TRBJ2-3, with D hard to call. CDR1 and CDR2 (germline): WNHNN, SYGVQD (reference sequence). The length of the CDR3 is 14 residues. Trimming left V 5 bases short and J 0 bases short, with 9 bases between.

The chain uses TRBV28 and TRBJ2-7, with D perhaps matching TRBD1 (7 bases). The CDR3 has 15 residues. V was clipped by 5 bases and J by 2 bases, with 16 bases between them. Germline V lookup: CDR1 MDHEN, CDR2 SYDVKM. The DNA for the CDR3 is TGTGCCAGCAGTCCGGAGGGACAGCCAACCTACGAGCAGTACTTC. This sequence encodes CASSPEGQPTYEQYF.

With respect to this clone: Given a much more abundant clone one base away, this may be a read error. V gene TRBV28 combines with J gene TRBJ1-6, with D possibly matching TRBD1 (6 bases). Germline CDR1 MDHEN, CDR2 SYDVKM. The CDR3 covers 13 residues. Trimming removed 6 bases from V and 4 bases from J, with 7 bases in between. The CDR3 region has the DNA TGTGCCAGCAGCGGACAGTATAATTCACCCCTCCACTTT. It translates to CASSGQYNSPLHF.